Below, 5 T cell receptor beta chains from the same sample are listed, as sequenced in a study of regulatory T cells in long-lasting Graves disease. Time point described: newly diagnosed GD, antithyroid drugs for less than 3 months. The TCR library was prepared using RNA isolated from PBMCs. Sequencing libraries for TCR beta were prepared with iRepertoire HTBI primers and Arm-PCR of CDR3 regions. Using its own MiXCR run on the multiplex PCR reads, TCRdb lists one record per CDR3 protein. Among fewer than 650,000 distinct CDR3 sequences listed, 16% were seen once. The data were also submitted as part of a second study, on T cells in Graves' hyperthyroidism and ophthalmopathy.

The specimen comprised peripheral blood mononuclear cells (PBMCs), sampled at new diagnosis, from a patient treated with antithyroid drugs. All receptors come from a woman aged 25 to 39 with Graves disease.

The rearrangement links TRBV20-1 to TRBJ1-1, with 8 bases matching TRBD1. The CDR3 has 14 residues. V shed 5 bases and J 1 base; nucleotides not matched to a gene: 6. Germline V gives CDR1 DFQATT, CDR2 SNEGSKA (reference sequence). The DNA of the CDR3 is TGCAGTGCTCCGACGACAGGGGCGAACACTGAAGCTTTCTTT. Translated: CSAPTTGANTEAFF.

This chain joins TRBV6-1 and TRBJ1-4; TRBD1 matches 7 bases. Germline V gene data show CDR1 as MNHNS and CDR2 as SASEGT. Trimming removed 6 bases from V and 0 bases from J; junction bases left unmatched: 22. The CDR3 contains 21 residues. DNA for the CDR3: TGTGCCAGCAGACCATATAACCTTTGGGACAGAAAAAAAACAACTAATGAAAAACTGTTTTTT. As protein: CASRPYNLWDRKKTTNEKLFF.

Many counts were recorded for this clonotype. The genes are TRBV28 and TRBJ1-3; D is unclear. V was clipped by 2 bases and J by 0 bases, with 11 bases between them. The CDR3 extends over 16 amino acids. CDR1 and CDR2 from the germline V gene are MDHEN and SYDVKM. The CDR3 spells CASSLPGPLSGNTIYF. Here the CDR3 DNA reads TGTGCCAGCAGTTTACCCGGTCCCCTCTCTGGAAACACCATATATTTT.

The chain carries TRBV15 and TRBJ1-3; 7 nucleotides line up with TRBD1. The V gene's germline CDR1 is LNHNV and CDR2 YYDKDF (reference sequence). V lost 0 bases, J lost 5 bases, and 7 bases stayed unmatched. This CDR3 is built from 16 residues. CDR3 amino acids: CATSRDQPGGRNTIYF. For the CDR3, the DNA is TGTGCCACCAGCAGAGATCAGCCAGGGGGGAGAAACACCATATATTTT.

This clonotype was seen ten or more times. V gene TRBV5-5 combines with J gene TRBJ2-5; either TRBD1 or TRBD2 may supply D (5 bases each). The V gene's germline CDR1 is SGHKS and CDR2 YYEKEE (reference sequence). V dropped 5 bases and J dropped 4 bases, with 12 bases sitting between them. The CDR3 has 13 amino acids. CDR3 amino acids: CASSYPGTETQYF. The CDR3 DNA follows: TGTGCCAGCAGTTACCCAGGGACAGAGACCCAGTACTTC.